The 8 T cell receptor beta chains given below trace back to one sample, sequenced in a study of T cell responses to AZD1222 COVID-19 vaccine. The data were produced by immunoSEQ multiplex PCR, yet TCRdb's version contains in-frame clones alone and is incomplete. The repertoire has around 270,000 clones, almost 95% of them found once; the top ten carry around 0.57%. This material consisted of peripheral blood, taken 28 days after the second AZD1222 dose. All receptors derive from an adult who received the AZD1222 COVID-19 vaccine.

V usage is TRBV28 and J usage is TRBJ2-3; D gene uncertain. This CDR3 is 16 amino acids long. Germline CDR1 reads MDHEN; CDR2 reads SYDVKM. V was shortened by 4 bases and J by 4 bases, with 18 bases between the two germline ends. In DNA, the CDR3 is TGTGCCAGCAGTTCACCGACCGGGCCCGTCCCAGATACGCAGTATTTT. Translation: CASSSPTGPVPDTQYF. The full variable domain, its missing parts supplied by reference TRBV28 and TRBJ2-3, is DVKVTQSSRYLVKRTGEKVFLECVQDMDHENMFWYRQDPGLGLRLIYFSYDVKMKEKGDIPEGYSVSREKKERFSLILESASTNQTSMYLCASSSPTGPVPDTQYFGPGTRLTVL.

The CDR3 protein is CASSLAERGINTGELFF. The CDR3, as DNA: TGTGCCAGCAGCTTGGCCGAACGGGGGATTAACACCGGGGAGCTGTTTTTT. This chain joins TRBV5-4 and TRBJ2-2, with D possibly matching TRBD2 (6 bases). The germline V and J ends were trimmed by 0 bases and 2 bases, with 14 bases remaining between them. CDR1 and CDR2 from the germline V gene are SGHNT and YYREEE (reference sequence). The CDR3 is 17 residues long.

The chain uses TRBV6-5 and TRBJ2-3; 8 bases align to TRBD1. After removal of 5 bases from V and 3 bases from J, the junction contained 4 bases not matched to a gene. This CDR3 spans 14 amino acids. Per the germline V gene, CDR1 is MNHEY and CDR2 is SVGAGI. CDR3 sequence reads: CASSKTGVTDTQYF. Written as DNA, the CDR3 is TGTGCCAGCAGTAAGACAGGGGTAACAGATACGCAGTATTTT.

The genes are TRBV4-3 and TRBJ2-7, with TRBD2 matching over 9 bases. The CDR3 has 14 amino acids. Unmatched junction bases numbered 4, after V lost 0 bases and J lost 7 bases. The V gene's germline CDR1 is LGHNA and CDR2 YSLEER. This CDR3 reads CASSQDWLAGEQYF. For the CDR3, the DNA is TGCGCCAGCAGCCAAGATTGGCTAGCGGGGGAGCAGTACTTC.

This clone was picked up one time. The chain joins TRBV3-1 (or the pseudogene TRBV3-2) to TRBJ2-2, with unresolved D. This CDR3 spans 11 amino acids. Germline lookup yields CDR1 LGHDT and CDR2 YNNKEL (reference sequence). The V and J ends lost 5 bases and 7 bases respectively, with 5 bases between them. The CDR3 sequence: CASSRGGELFF. CDR3 nucleotides: TGTGCCAGCAGCAGAGGCGGGGAGCTGTTTTTT.

The V call is TRBV2, the J call TRBJ2-7, with TRBD2 matching 10 bases. In germline, CDR1 is SNHLY, CDR2 FYNNEI. Germline trimming cut 9 bases from V and 2 bases from J; bases unmatched to any gene: 7. This CDR3 contains 14 residues. CDR3 nucleotide sequence: TGTGCCAGTAGGGAACTAGCGGGGACCTACGAGCAGTACTTC. Encoded protein: CASRELAGTYEQYF.

V is TRBV12-3 or TRBV12-4 and J is TRBJ2-5; no clear D gene. The CDR3 is made up of 13 amino acids. V lost 4 bases to trimming and J lost 4 bases, with 10 bases between them. The CDR3 DNA follows: TGTGCCAGCAGTTCCCGACCTGGAGAGACCCAGTACTTC. Translated, it gives CASSSRPGETQYF.

The sample holds one count of this clone. The J gene is TRBJ1-4, the V gene TRBV10-1; D gene uncertain. V was clipped by 2 bases and J by 5 bases, with 9 bases between them. Germline CDR1 and CDR2: WNHNN and SYGVQD (reference sequence). The CDR3 consists of 14 residues. In DNA, the CDR3 is TGCGCCAGCAGTGAGGGCCTAGGCAATGAAAAACTGTTTTTT. Encoded protein: CASSEGLGNEKLFF.